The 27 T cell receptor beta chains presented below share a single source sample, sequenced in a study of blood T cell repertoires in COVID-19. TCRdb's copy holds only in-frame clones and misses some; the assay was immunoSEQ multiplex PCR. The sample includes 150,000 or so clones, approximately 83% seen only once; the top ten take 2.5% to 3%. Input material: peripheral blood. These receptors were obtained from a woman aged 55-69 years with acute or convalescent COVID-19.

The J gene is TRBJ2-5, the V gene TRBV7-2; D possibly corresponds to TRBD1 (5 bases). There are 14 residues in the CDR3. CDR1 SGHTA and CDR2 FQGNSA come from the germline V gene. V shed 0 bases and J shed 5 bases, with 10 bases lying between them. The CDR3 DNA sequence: TGTGCCAGCAGCTTAGCAGGGGCAGGGGAGACCCAGTACTTC. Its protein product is CASSLAGAGETQYF.

The CDR3 reads CASSLAATGTEAFF. In DNA, the CDR3 is TGCGCCAGCAGCTTGGCCGCGACGGGCACTGAAGCTTTCTTT. V and J are TRBV5-1 and TRBJ1-1; D not certain. Germline V lookup: CDR1 SGHRS, CDR2 YFSETQ. Trimming removed 0 bases from V and 4 bases from J, with 10 bases in between. The CDR3 totals 14 residues.

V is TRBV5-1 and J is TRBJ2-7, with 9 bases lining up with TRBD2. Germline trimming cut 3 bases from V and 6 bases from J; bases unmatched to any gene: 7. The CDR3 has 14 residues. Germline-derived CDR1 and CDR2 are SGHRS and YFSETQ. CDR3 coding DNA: TGCGCCAGCAGCTCCGGGACTAGCTCCGGCGAGCAGTACTTC. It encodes CASSSGTSSGEQYF. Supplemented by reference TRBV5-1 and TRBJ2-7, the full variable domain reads KAGVTQTPRYLIKTRGQQVTLSCSPISGHRSVSWYQQTPGQGLQFLFEYFSETQRNKGNFPGRFSGRQFSNSRSEMNVSTLELGDSALYLCASSSGTSSGEQYFGPGTRLTVT.

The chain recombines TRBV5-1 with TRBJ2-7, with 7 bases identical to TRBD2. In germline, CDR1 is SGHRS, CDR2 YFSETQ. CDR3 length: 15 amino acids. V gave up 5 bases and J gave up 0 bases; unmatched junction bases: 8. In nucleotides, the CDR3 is TGCGCCAGCAGTCCCCGGGAGGCCGCCTCCTACGAGCAGTACTTC. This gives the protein CASSPREAASYEQYF.

CDR3 residues: CASSPAGTSVMEQYF. DNA of the CDR3: TGTGCCAGCAGTCCCGCCGGGACTAGCGTTATGGAGCAGTACTTC. The gene calls are TRBV6-5 and TRBJ2-7; 10 nucleotides line up with TRBD2. The CDR3 sequence is 15 residues long. V lost 5 bases to trimming and J lost 7 bases; unmatched junction nucleotides: 11. Looked up from germline, CDR1 is MNHEY and CDR2 is SVGAGI.

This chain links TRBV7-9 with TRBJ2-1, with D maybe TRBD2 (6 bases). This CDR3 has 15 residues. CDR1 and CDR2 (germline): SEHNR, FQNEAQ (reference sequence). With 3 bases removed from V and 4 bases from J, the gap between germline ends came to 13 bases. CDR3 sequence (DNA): TGTGCCAGCAGCTTCTTGATTGGGGGGTACAATGAGCAGTTCTTC. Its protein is CASSFLIGGYNEQFF.

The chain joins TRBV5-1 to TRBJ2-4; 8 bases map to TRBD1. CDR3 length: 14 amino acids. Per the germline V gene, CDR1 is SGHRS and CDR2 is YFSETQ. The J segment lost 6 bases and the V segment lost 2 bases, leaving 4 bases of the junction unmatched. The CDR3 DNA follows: TGCGCCAGCAGCTTAGGGACAGGCGGAAACATTCAGTACTTC. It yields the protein CASSLGTGGNIQYF.

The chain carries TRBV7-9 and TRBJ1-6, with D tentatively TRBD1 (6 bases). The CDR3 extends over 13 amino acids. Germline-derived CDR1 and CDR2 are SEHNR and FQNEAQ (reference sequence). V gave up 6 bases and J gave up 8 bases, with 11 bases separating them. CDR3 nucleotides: TGTGCCAGCAGGTTACAGGGCGATTCACCCCTCCACTTT. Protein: CASRLQGDSPLHF. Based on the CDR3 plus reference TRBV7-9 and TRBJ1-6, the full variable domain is DTGVSQNPRHKITKRGQNVTFRCDPISEHNRLYWYRQTLGQGPEFLTYFQNEAQLEKSRLLSDRFSAERPKGSFSTLEIQRTEQGDSAMYLCASRLQGDSPLHFGNGTRLTVT.

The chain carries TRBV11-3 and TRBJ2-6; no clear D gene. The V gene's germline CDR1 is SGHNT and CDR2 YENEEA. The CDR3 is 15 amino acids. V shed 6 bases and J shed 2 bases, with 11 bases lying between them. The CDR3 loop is CASSSTSAGANVLTF. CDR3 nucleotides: TGTGCCAGCAGTTCAACGTCGGCTGGGGCCAACGTCCTGACTTTC.

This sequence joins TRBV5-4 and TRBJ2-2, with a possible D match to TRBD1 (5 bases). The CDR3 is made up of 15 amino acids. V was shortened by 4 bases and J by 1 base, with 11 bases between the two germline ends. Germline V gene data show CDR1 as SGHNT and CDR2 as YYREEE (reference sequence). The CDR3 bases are TGTGCCAGCAGCCTAGGGGCGCTGAACACCGGGGAGCTGTTTTTT. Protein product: CASSLGALNTGELFF.

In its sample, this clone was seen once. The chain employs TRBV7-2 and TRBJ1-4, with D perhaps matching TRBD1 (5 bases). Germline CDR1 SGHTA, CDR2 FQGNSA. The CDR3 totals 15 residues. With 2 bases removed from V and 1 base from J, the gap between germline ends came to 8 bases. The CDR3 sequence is CASSLMQGTNEKLFF. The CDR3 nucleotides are TGTGCCAGCAGCTTAATGCAGGGAACTAATGAAAAACTGTTTTTT.

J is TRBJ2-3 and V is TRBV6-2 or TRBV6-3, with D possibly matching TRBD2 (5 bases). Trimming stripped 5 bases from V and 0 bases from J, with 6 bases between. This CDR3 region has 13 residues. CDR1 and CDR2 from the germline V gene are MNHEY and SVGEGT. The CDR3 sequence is CASSRTSTDTQYF. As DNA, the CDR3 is TGTGCCAGCAGTCGGACTAGCACAGATACGCAGTATTTT.

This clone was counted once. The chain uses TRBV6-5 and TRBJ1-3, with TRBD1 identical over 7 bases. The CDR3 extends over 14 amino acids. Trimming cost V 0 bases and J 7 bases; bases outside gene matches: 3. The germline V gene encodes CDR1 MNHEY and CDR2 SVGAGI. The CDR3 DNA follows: TGTGCCAGCAGTTACTCAGGACAGGTGAACACCATATATTTT. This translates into CASSYSGQVNTIYF.

The CDR3 DNA is TGTGCCAGCTCACCTCGTCCCGTTACGGTTAGGAGCTCCTACAATGAGCAGTTCTTC. It codes for CASSPRPVTVRSSYNEQFF. The chain uses TRBV18 and TRBJ2-1; no reliable D call. Germline values: CDR1 KGHSH, CDR2 LQKENI. The CDR3 is 19 amino acids. V dropped 3 bases and J dropped 0 bases, with 21 bases sitting between them.

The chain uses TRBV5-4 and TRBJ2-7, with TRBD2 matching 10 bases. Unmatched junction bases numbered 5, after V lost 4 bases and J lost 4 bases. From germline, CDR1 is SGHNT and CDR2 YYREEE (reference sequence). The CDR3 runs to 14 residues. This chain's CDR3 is CASSPGLANYEQYF. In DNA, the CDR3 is TGTGCCAGCAGCCCGGGACTAGCGAATTACGAGCAGTACTTC.

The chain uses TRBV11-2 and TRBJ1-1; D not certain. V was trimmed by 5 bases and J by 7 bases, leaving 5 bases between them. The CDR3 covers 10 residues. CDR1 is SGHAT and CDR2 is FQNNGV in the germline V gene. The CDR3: CASSPREAFF. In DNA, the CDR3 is TGTGCCAGCAGCCCCCGTGAAGCTTTCTTT.

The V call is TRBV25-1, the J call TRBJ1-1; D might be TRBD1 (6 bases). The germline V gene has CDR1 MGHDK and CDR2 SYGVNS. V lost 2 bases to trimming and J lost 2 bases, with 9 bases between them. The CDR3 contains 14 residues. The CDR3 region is CASSEDRPNTEAFF. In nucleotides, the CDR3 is TGTGCCAGCAGTGAAGACAGGCCTAACACTGAAGCTTTCTTT.

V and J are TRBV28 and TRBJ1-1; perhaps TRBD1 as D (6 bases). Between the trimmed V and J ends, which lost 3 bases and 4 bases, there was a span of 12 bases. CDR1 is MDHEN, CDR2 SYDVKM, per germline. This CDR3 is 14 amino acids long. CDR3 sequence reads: CASSLTGGSTEAFF. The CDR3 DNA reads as TGTGCCAGCAGTTTGACAGGAGGTAGCACTGAAGCTTTCTTT.

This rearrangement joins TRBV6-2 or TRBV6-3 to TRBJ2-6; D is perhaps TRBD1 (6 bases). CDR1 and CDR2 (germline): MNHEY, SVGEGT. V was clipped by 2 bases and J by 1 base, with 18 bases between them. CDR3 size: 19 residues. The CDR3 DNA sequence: TGTGCCAGCAGTTACGGTCCAGGGGTAAGAGGATCTGGGGCCAACGTCCTGACTTTC. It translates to CASSYGPGVRGSGANVLTF.

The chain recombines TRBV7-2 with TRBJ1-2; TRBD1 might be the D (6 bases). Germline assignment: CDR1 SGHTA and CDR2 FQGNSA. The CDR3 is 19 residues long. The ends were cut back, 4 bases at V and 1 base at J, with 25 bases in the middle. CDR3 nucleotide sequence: TGTGCCAGCAGCTCTAGGGTGCTCAGGGGCCAGATTGGTAACTATGGCTACACCTTC. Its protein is CASSSRVLRGQIGNYGYTF.

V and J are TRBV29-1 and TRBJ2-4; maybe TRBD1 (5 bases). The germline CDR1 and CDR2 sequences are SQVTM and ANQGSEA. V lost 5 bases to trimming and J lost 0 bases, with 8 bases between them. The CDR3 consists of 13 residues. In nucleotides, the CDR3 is TGCAGCGTTATAGGGGTAGCCAAAAACATTCAGTACTTC. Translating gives CSVIGVAKNIQYF.

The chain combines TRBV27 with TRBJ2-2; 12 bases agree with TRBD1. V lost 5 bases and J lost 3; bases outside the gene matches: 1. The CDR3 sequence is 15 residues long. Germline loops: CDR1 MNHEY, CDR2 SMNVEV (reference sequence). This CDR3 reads CASSGTGGYTGELFF. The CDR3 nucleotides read TGTGCCAGCAGTGGGACAGGGGGCTACACCGGGGAGCTGTTTTTT.

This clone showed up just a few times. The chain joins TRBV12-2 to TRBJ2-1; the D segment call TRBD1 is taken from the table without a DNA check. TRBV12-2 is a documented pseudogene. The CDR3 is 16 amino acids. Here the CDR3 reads CASRLAVAPTHNEQFF. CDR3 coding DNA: TGTGCAAGTCGCTTAGCGGTGGCCCCCACACACAATGAGCAGTTCTTC.

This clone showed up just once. In DNA form, the CDR3 reads TGTGCCAGCTCACCAGGAACAGGTACCCAAGAGACCCAGTACTTC. Residues: CASSPGTGTQETQYF. The chain uses TRBV18 and TRBJ2-5, with D possibly TRBD1 on 5 matching bases. The CDR3 loop spans 15 amino acids. The V gene lost 2 bases and the J gene lost 1 base, with 11 bases spanning the gap. CDR1 and CDR2 from the germline V gene are KGHSH and LQKENI.

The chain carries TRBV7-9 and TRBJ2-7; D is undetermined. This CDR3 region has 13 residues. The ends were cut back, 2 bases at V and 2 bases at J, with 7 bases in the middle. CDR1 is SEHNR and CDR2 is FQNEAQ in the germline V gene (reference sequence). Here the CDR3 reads CASSLTVAYEQYF. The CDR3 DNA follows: TGTGCCAGCAGCTTAACAGTCGCCTACGAGCAGTACTTC.

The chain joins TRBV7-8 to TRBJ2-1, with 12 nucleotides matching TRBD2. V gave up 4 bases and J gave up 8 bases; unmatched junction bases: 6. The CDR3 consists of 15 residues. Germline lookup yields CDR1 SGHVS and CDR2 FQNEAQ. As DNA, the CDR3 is TGTGCCAGCAGCTATCCCGGGACTAGCGGGTATGAGCAGTTCTTC. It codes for CASSYPGTSGYEQFF.

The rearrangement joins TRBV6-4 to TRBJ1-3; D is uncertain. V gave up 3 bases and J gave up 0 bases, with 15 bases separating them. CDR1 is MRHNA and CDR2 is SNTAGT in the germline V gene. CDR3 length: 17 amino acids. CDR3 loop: CASSERGTPISGNTIYF. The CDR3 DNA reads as TGTGCCAGCAGTGAACGGGGTACCCCAATCTCTGGAAACACCATATATTTT.